These T cell receptor beta chains were read from a single sample in a study of siplizumab effects on memory and regulatory T cells. Generated by immunoSEQ multiplex PCR, the TCRdb table keeps only in-frame clones and is missing some. The table lists about 120,000 clones, around nine tenths of them singletons. Sequenced input: CD4+ T cells sorted from blood. The receptors were gathered from a human donor in good health. The CDR3 runs from the conserved cysteine through the conserved F or W. Fields, in order: J gene, V gene, clone size, D gene, CDR3 protein, CDR3 DNA. A D gene is named only where the DNA matches it firmly. The size field is filled for only some rows; it gives once, few, many or a size class.

j_gene: TRBJ1-1; v_gene: TRBV7-3; abundance: NA; d_gene: NA; CDR3aa: CASSVSKENTEAFF; CDR3nt: TGTGCCAGCTCAGTTTCGAAGGAGAACACTGAAGCTTTCTTT
j_gene: TRBJ2-2; v_gene: TRBV18; abundance: NA; d_gene: NA; CDR3aa: CASSPPNMGAPRRELFF; CDR3nt: TGTGCCAGCTCACCACCCAACATGGGGGCCCCGCGCCGGGAGCTGTTTTTT
j_gene: TRBJ2-1; v_gene: TRBV18; abundance: NA; d_gene: NA; CDR3aa: CASSPVDYNEQFF; CDR3nt: TGTGCCAGCTCACCAGTTGATTACAATGAGCAGTTCTTC
j_gene: TRBJ1-4; v_gene: TRBV29-1; abundance: NA; d_gene: TRBD1; CDR3aa: CSGGQVGEKLFF; CDR3nt: TGCAGCGGCGGACAGGTGGGCGAAAAACTGTTTTTT
j_gene: TRBJ2-1; v_gene: TRBV5-1; abundance: few; d_gene: TRBD1; CDR3aa: CASRTGGPDNEQFF; CDR3nt: TGCGCCAGCAGGACAGGGGGCCCGGACAATGAGCAGTTCTTC
j_gene: TRBJ1-1; v_gene: TRBV11-2; abundance: NA; d_gene: TRBD1; CDR3aa: CASRGDRALLLNTEAFF; CDR3nt: TGTGCCAGCAGAGGAGACAGGGCCCTCCTTCTGAACACTGAAGCTTTCTTT
j_gene: TRBJ2-1; v_gene: TRBV18; abundance: NA; d_gene: NA; CDR3aa: CASSPFGLAFEQFF; CDR3nt: TGTGCCAGCTCACCTTTTGGCCTAGCTTTTGAGCAGTTCTTC
j_gene: TRBJ2-4; v_gene: TRBV19; abundance: once; d_gene: NA; CDR3aa: CASSVDSKNIQYF; CDR3nt: TGTGCCAGTAGTGTTGACAGCAAAAACATTCAGTACTTC
j_gene: TRBJ2-3; v_gene: TRBV5-1; abundance: NA; d_gene: TRBD1; CDR3aa: CASSSSPSGGIRTDTQYF; CDR3nt: TGCGCCAGCAGCTCATCTCCATCAGGGGGCATTCGCACAGATACGCAGTATTTT
j_gene: TRBJ2-1; v_gene: TRBV2; abundance: NA; d_gene: TRBD1; CDR3aa: CASSYDRGLYNEQFF; CDR3nt: TGTGCCAGCAGTTACGACAGGGGGCTATACAATGAGCAGTTCTTC
j_gene: TRBJ2-3; v_gene: TRBV19; abundance: NA; d_gene: NA; CDR3aa: CATYNRGSGLHTQYF; CDR3nt: TGTGCCACCTACAACCGGGGTAGTGGGTTGCATACGCAGTATTTT
j_gene: TRBJ1-6; v_gene: TRBV20-1; abundance: NA; d_gene: NA; CDR3aa: CSAPGSPLHF; CDR3nt: TGCAGTGCGCCGGGTTCACCCCTCCACTTT
j_gene: TRBJ1-2; v_gene: TRBV19; abundance: NA; d_gene: TRBD1; CDR3aa: CASSTGDRVNGYTF; CDR3nt: TGTGCCAGTAGTACCGGGGACAGGGTGAATGGCTACACCTTC
j_gene: TRBJ2-5; v_gene: TRBV18; abundance: NA; d_gene: NA; CDR3aa: CASSQTRATETQYF; CDR3nt: TGTGCCAGCTCCCAGACTCGCGCAACGGAGACCCAGTACTTC
j_gene: TRBJ2-1; v_gene: TRBV10-3; abundance: NA; d_gene: TRBD2; CDR3aa: CAINGEGLRRDEQFF; CDR3nt: TGTGCCATCAACGGGGAGGGACTTAGACGCGATGAGCAGTTCTTC
j_gene: TRBJ1-2; v_gene: TRBV29-1; abundance: NA; d_gene: NA; CDR3aa: CSVEGSGTDNYGYTF; CDR3nt: TGCAGCGTTGAAGGATCCGGGACTGACAACTATGGCTACACCTTC
j_gene: TRBJ1-2; v_gene: TRBV6-5; abundance: NA; d_gene: NA; CDR3aa: CASSPDRRTYGYTF; CDR3nt: TGTGCCAGCAGTCCAGACCGTCGGACATATGGCTACACCTTC
j_gene: TRBJ1-1; v_gene: TRBV5-1; abundance: NA; d_gene: NA; CDR3aa: CASSSTGFTEAFF; CDR3nt: TGCGCCAGCAGTTCCACAGGGTTCACTGAAGCTTTCTTT
j_gene: TRBJ2-1; v_gene: TRBV2; abundance: NA; d_gene: TRBD1; CDR3aa: CASTPGQVTYNEQFF; CDR3nt: TGTGCCAGCACCCCGGGACAGGTTACTTACAATGAGCAGTTCTTC
j_gene: TRBJ1-2; v_gene: TRBV6-5; abundance: once; d_gene: NA; CDR3aa: CASRIQGRANYGYTF; CDR3nt: TGTGCCAGCAGGATCCAGGGTCGGGCAAACTATGGCTACACCTTC
j_gene: TRBJ2-1; v_gene: TRBV27; abundance: NA; d_gene: TRBD2; CDR3aa: CASRVNPGTSGEQFF; CDR3nt: TGTGCCAGCAGAGTTAACCCAGGGACTAGCGGAGAGCAGTTCTTC
j_gene: TRBJ1-2; v_gene: TRBV4-1; abundance: once; d_gene: TRBD1; CDR3aa: CASSQARQGGSGYTF; CDR3nt: TGCGCCAGCAGCCAAGCAAGACAGGGCGGTTCTGGCTACACCTTC
j_gene: TRBJ2-3; v_gene: TRBV6-5; abundance: NA; d_gene: TRBD2; CDR3aa: CASSRGSGNTDTQYF; CDR3nt: TGTGCCAGCAGCCGAGGTAGCGGGAACACAGATACGCAGTATTTT
j_gene: TRBJ2-7; v_gene: TRBV7-3; abundance: NA; d_gene: TRBD1; CDR3aa: CASSPGTGSSYEQYF; CDR3nt: TGTGCCAGCAGCCCAGGGACAGGGAGCTCCTACGAGCAGTACTTC
j_gene: TRBJ2-7; v_gene: TRBV19; abundance: NA; d_gene: TRBD2; CDR3aa: CASPILHIGPFTAGGKEQYF; CDR3nt: TGTGCCAGTCCAATACTTCACATTGGGCCTTTTACAGCGGGAGGGAAAGAGCAGTACTTC
j_gene: TRBJ2-5; v_gene: TRBV5-1; abundance: NA; d_gene: NA; CDR3aa: CASSSRKGEETQYF; CDR3nt: TGCGCCAGCAGCTCTCGGAAAGGGGAAGAGACCCAGTACTTC
j_gene: TRBJ2-1; v_gene: TRBV2; abundance: once; d_gene: NA; CDR3aa: CASNEQNNKQFF; CDR3nt: TGTGCCAGCAATGAACAGAACAATAAGCAGTTCTTC
j_gene: TRBJ2-1; v_gene: TRBV5-1; abundance: NA; d_gene: NA; CDR3aa: CASSLGAISNEQFF; CDR3nt: TGCGCCAGCAGCTTGGGGGCAATTTCCAATGAGCAGTTCTTC
j_gene: TRBJ2-6; v_gene: TRBV21-1; abundance: NA; d_gene: NA; CDR3aa: CASSIRGAPSGANVLTF; CDR3nt: TGTGCCAGCAGCATAAGGGGGGCTCCCTCTGGGGCCAACGTCCTGACTTTC
j_gene: TRBJ2-7; v_gene: TRBV27; abundance: once; d_gene: NA; CDR3aa: CASSFIRVGEQYF; CDR3nt: TGTGCCAGCAGTTTTATCAGGGTTGGCGAGCAGTACTTC
j_gene: TRBJ1-3; v_gene: TRBV14; abundance: NA; d_gene: TRBD1; CDR3aa: CASSQGEGAGNTIYF; CDR3nt: TGTGCCAGCAGCCAAGGAGAGGGGGCGGGAAACACCATATATTTT
j_gene: TRBJ1-1; v_gene: TRBV19; abundance: NA; d_gene: NA; CDR3aa: CASSIDDRYRAFF; CDR3nt: TGTGCCAGTAGTATAGATGATAGATATCGGGCTTTCTTT
j_gene: TRBJ2-7; v_gene: TRBV6-5; abundance: NA; d_gene: TRBD1; CDR3aa: CASTSSTGLYEQYF; CDR3nt: TGTGCCAGCACCAGCTCGACAGGGCTCTACGAGCAGTACTTC
j_gene: TRBJ2-1; v_gene: TRBV7-9; abundance: once; d_gene: NA; CDR3aa: CASSQLSWYSNEQFF; CDR3nt: TGTGCCAGCAGCCAACTTAGCTGGTACTCCAATGAGCAGTTCTTC
j_gene: TRBJ2-1; v_gene: TRBV7-9; abundance: once; d_gene: TRBD2; CDR3aa: CASQSGGYNEQFF; CDR3nt: TGTGCCAGCCAGAGCGGGGGGTACAATGAGCAGTTCTTC
j_gene: TRBJ2-7; v_gene: TRBV10-3; abundance: NA; d_gene: TRBD1; CDR3aa: CAISESIQEVGQTLSEQYF; CDR3nt: TGTGCCATCAGTGAGTCTATACAGGAGGTGGGACAGACCCTATCCGAGCAGTACTTC
j_gene: TRBJ1-2; v_gene: TRBV30; abundance: NA; d_gene: NA; CDR3aa: CAWSRQETSGYTF; CDR3nt: TGTGCCTGGAGTCGACAGGAAACAAGTGGCTACACCTTC
j_gene: TRBJ2-2; v_gene: TRBV7-9; abundance: NA; d_gene: NA; CDR3aa: CASSLVMGSLMTGELFF; CDR3nt: TGTGCCAGCAGCTTAGTAATGGGATCACTTATGACCGGGGAGCTGTTTTTT
j_gene: TRBJ2-1; v_gene: TRBV11-2; abundance: NA; d_gene: NA; CDR3aa: CASSLGGRTYNEQFF; CDR3nt: TGTGCCAGCAGCTTAGGAGGCAGAACCTACAATGAGCAGTTCTTC
j_gene: TRBJ1-1; v_gene: TRBV29-1; abundance: NA; d_gene: NA; CDR3aa: CSVEDSGGANTEAFF; CDR3nt: TGCAGCGTTGAAGATAGTGGGGGGGCAAACACTGAAGCTTTCTTT